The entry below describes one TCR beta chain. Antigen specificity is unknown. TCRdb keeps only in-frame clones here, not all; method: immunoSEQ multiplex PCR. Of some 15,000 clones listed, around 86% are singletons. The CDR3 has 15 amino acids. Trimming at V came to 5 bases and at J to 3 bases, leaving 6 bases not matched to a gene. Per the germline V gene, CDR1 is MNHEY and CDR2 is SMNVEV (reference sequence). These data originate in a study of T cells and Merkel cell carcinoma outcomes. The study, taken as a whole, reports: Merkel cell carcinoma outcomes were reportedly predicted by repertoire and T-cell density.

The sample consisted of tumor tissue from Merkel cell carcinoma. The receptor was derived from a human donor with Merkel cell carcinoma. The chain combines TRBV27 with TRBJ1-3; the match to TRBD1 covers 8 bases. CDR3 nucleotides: TGTGCCAGCAGTGCTCAGGGGGCCGGTGGAAACACCATATATTTT. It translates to CASSAQGAGGNTIYF.